This T cell receptor beta chain was found in a study of cytomegalovirus exposure and HLA in healthy donors. Study outcomes and limitations: Later analysis demonstrated an association between a missense DCLRE1C variant and TCR beta V- and J-gene trimming.

There are 18 residues in the CDR3. V lost 3 bases, J lost 0 bases, and 11 bases stayed unmatched. Germline V gene sequence: CDR1 SGHDT, CDR2 YYEEEE. As concerns this clone: The antigen is unknown.

It was with 60 Vbeta and 13 Jbeta primers that the PCR ran. Per the original data handling: In a later analysis, some 80 million unique TCR beta chains included roughly 11 million shared by two or more donors. The protocol was immunoSEQ multiplex PCR, while the TCRdb copy is restricted to in-frame clones and leaves out a portion. That table gives V, J and clone size, and the DNA gave D and trimming. The sample shows tens of thousands of clones, 75% to 80% of them seen only once. Sequencing was carried out using PBMCs. The chain couples TRBV5-6 to TRBJ2-2; 7 bases match TRBD1. This receptor was taken from a woman aged 40 to 49 in good health and CMV-seropositive. The chain's CDR3 is CASSSRRAQGANTGELFF. In DNA, the CDR3 is TGTGCCAGCAGCTCCCGCCGGGCCCAGGGGGCGAACACCGGGGAGCTGTTTTTT. The entire variable domain, with the rest obtained from reference TRBV5-6 and TRBJ2-2, is as follows: DAGVTQSPTHLIKTRGQQVTLRCSPKSGHDTVSWYQQALGQGPQFIFQYYEEEERQRGNFPDRFSGHQFPNYSSELNVNALLLGDSALYLCASSSRRAQGANTGELFFGEGSRLTVL.